The clone carrying this T cell receptor beta chain showed up just a few times. Its antigen is unidentified. The sample is drawn from a study of T cells in Graves' hyperthyroidism and ophthalmopathy. Whole-study findings and limits: From stable hyperthyroidism, ophthalmopathy was set apart by a 13 V-J model.

Disease lasting under 3 months, a NOSPECS grade of at least 4, and a Clinical Activity Score of at least 3 were features of the ophthalmopathy patients. RNA transcripts provided the source from which TCR beta CDR3 regions were amplified. RT-PCR in the first round (using the HTBI primer set) targeted the TCR CDR3. One entry per CDR3 protein results from TCRdb running MiXCR on the multiplex PCR reads. The sample includes fewer than 450,000 distinct CDR3 sequences, roughly 20% seen only once; the top ten take 40%. This receptor was taken from a man younger than 35 with Graves' ophthalmopathy. Sequenced input: blood.

The CDR3 nucleotides are TGTGCCAGCAGTTTCCTGCCTCACGGCAGGGTGAATCAGCCCCAGCATTTT. Protein product: CASSFLPHGRVNQPQHF. V is TRBV27 and J is TRBJ1-5; weak D call: TRBD1 (5 bases). V lost 3 bases to trimming and J lost 4 bases, with 19 bases between them. The CDR3 loop spans 17 amino acids. Germline-derived CDR1 and CDR2 are MNHEY and SMNVEV (reference sequence).